This T cell receptor (beta chain) is from a study of PD-1 blockade in mismatch repair-deficient tumors. The CDR3 runs to 16 residues. Trimming at V came to 5 bases and at J to 4 bases, leaving 10 bases not matched to a gene. Germline CDR1 and CDR2: WSHSY and SAAADI. Sequencing used immunoSEQ multiplex PCR; TCRdb keeps in-frame clones, though not all of them. The table records about 110,000 clones, 60% to 85% of them present only once. All patients were mismatch repair deficient, assessed by either PCR or immunohistochemistry. This clone occurred once. The clonotype was recovered from an adult with mismatch repair-deficient cancer. This chain uses TRBV10-2 with TRBJ2-2; 7 bases fit TRBD2. The material sequenced was peripheral blood, taken approximately 14 months after starting pembrolizumab. The CDR3 reads CASSWLAERGTGELFF. The CDR3 region has the DNA TGCGCCAGCAGTTGGCTAGCGGAAAGGGGCACCGGGGAGCTGTTTTTT.